What follows are 3 T cell receptor beta chains derived from one specimen sequenced in a study of T cells in Graves' hyperthyroidism and ophthalmopathy. RNA transcripts gave rise to amplified TCR beta CDR3 regions. Carried out on the TCR CDR3, a first-round RT-PCR used the HTBI primer set. TCRdb processed the multiplex PCR reads anew with MiXCR; each CDR3 protein has one entry. The sample yields hundreds of thousands of distinct CDR3 sequences, 16% seen once. Source material: blood. The receptors originated from a woman aged 18-35 years with Graves' ophthalmopathy.

This clonotype has a count of ten or more. The chain employs TRBV12-3 or TRBV12-4 and TRBJ1-2, with no clear D. This CDR3 has 8 amino acids. V lost 10 bases and J 8 bases, leaving 5 bases between the germline ends. In nucleotides, the CDR3 is TGTGCCACCACCGGCTACACCTTC. Translation gives CATTGYTF.

This clonotype was seen repeatedly, ten times or more. The J gene is TRBJ2-1, the V gene TRBV12-3 or TRBV12-4, with 8 bases that match TRBD2. V lost 5 bases and J lost 2; bases outside the gene matches: 5. This CDR3 comprises 15 residues. The CDR3 DNA reads TGTGCCAGCAGTGCAAGCGGGAGTACCTACAATGAGCAGTTCTTC. As protein: CASSASGSTYNEQFF.

This CDR3 reads CATSDLRGSSYNEQFF. The CDR3 DNA is TGTGCCACCAGTGATTTACGGGGAAGCTCCTACAATGAGCAGTTCTTC. This chain uses TRBV24-1 with TRBJ2-1; tentative D call: TRBD2 (5 bases). Trimming left V 1 base short and J 0 bases short, with 9 bases between. The germline gives CDR1 KGHDR, CDR2 SFDVKD. The CDR3 extends over 16 amino acids.